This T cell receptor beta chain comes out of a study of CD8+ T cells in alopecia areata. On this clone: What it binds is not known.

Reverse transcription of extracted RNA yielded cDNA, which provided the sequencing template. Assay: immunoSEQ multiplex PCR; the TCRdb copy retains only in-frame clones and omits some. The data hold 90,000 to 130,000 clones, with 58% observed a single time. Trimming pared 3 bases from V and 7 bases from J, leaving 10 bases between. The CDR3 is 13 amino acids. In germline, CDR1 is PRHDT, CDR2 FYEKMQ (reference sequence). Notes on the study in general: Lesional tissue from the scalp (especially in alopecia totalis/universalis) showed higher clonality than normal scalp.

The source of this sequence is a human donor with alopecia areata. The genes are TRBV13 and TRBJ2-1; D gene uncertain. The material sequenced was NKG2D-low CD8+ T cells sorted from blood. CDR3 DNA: TGTGCCAGCAGCTTGAATAGCATAAATGAGCAGTTCTTC. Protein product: CASSLNSINEQFF.